A selection of T cell receptor beta chains follows, all from one sample in a study of molecular identifiers for immune sequencing clone quantification. TCRdb re-analysed the PCR reads in MiXCR, keeping a single row per CDR3 protein. The data contain some 650,000 distinct CDR3 sequences, around 20% of them singletons. Sequencing was done on a sample of naive CD8+ T cells from blood, with Jurkat cell RNA spiked in. All receptors come from a human donor in good health. Some libraries in this study had Jurkat cell RNA spiked in. CDR3s include the opening cysteine and the closing phenylalanine or tryptophan. A D gene is named only where the DNA matches it firmly. The size entry is marked missing in some rows and otherwise reads once, few, many or a size class.

j_call | v_call | clone_size | d_call | cdr3_nt | cdr3_aa
TRBJ2-1 | TRBV19 | few | . | TGTGCCAGTAGTATTTCCAGACAACTAGAGCAGTTCTTC | CASSISRQLEQFF
TRBJ2-1 | TRBV12-5 | many | . | TGTGCTAGTGGTTTGGGCGGTTCCTACAATGAGCAGTTCTTC | CASGLGGSYNEQFF
TRBJ2-5 | TRBV6-5 | many | TRBD2 | TGTGCCAGCAGTTACTTTTCTGGGGGAGGGAAGACCCAGTACTTC | CASSYFSGGGKTQYF
TRBJ2-2 | TRBV29-1 | many | . | TGCAGCGTAGATGACAGATCCGGGGAGCTGTTTTTT | CSVDDRSGELFF
TRBJ1-5 | TRBV20-1 | many | . | TGCAGTGGATACGCCGGGACTAACACCGATCAGCCCCAGCATTTT | CSGYAGTNTDQPQHF
TRBJ2-1 | TRBV24-1 | many | . | TGTGCCACCAGTGATATCGTCTACGGTGGCAATGAGCAGTTCTTC | CATSDIVYGGNEQFF
TRBJ2-1 | TRBV12-5 | few | TRBD2 | TGTGCTAGTGGCTTCGCAAGCGGGAGTTCCTACAATGAGCAGTTCTTC | CASGFASGSSYNEQFF
TRBJ1-1 | TRBV7-9 | many | . | TGTGCCAGCAGCCCCCGGGACCACCGTTTGAACACTGAAGCTTTCTTT | CASSPRDHRLNTEAFF
TRBJ2-7 | TRBV28 | many | . | TGTGCCAGCAGGCGGGCAGCCGAGCAGTACTTC | CASRRAAEQYF
TRBJ2-1 | TRBV9 | many | . | TGTGCCAGCAGCGGGGATATTTACAATGAGCAGTTCTTC | CASSGDIYNEQFF
TRBJ2-5 | TRBV9 | many | TRBD2 | TGTGCCAGCAGCCCGGGACTAGCGGGAGAAGTAGGTCAAGAGACCCAGTACTTC | CASSPGLAGEVGQETQYF
TRBJ1-1 | TRBV4-1 | . | . | TGCGCCAGCAGCCAAACAGGGTACGGCACTGGAGCTTTCTTT | CASSQTGYGTGAFF
TRBJ1-3 | TRBV30 | . | . | TGTGCCCTCGGTCTGGCTGGAAACACCATATATTTT | CALGLAGNTIYF
TRBJ1-5 | TRBV7-8 | many | . | TGTGCCAGCAGCTACGGGACACTTAGCAATCAGCCCCAGCATTTT | CASSYGTLSNQPQHF
TRBJ1-1 | TRBV4-3 | . | TRBD1 | TGCGCCAGCAGCCAAAAAATCTGGACAGGGGTGGGTGAAGCTTTCTTT | CASSQKIWTGVGEAFF
TRBJ2-3 | TRBV4-1 | . | . | TGCGCCAGCAGCCAAGATCTAGGAGGCTGGACGCAGTATTTT | CASSQDLGGWTQYF
TRBJ2-3 | TRBV10-3 | many | . | TGTGCCATCAGCGACTCAGATACTAGCACAGATACGCAGTATTTT | CAISDSDTSTDTQYF
TRBJ2-1 | TRBV3-1 | few | TRBD2 | TGTGCCAGCAGCCAGGGGACTAGCGTAACTTACTCCTACAATGAGCAGTTCTTC | CASSQGTSVTYSYNEQFF
TRBJ2-7 | TRBV9 | many | . | TGTGCCAGCAGCGATGGCGCTGCTAGGGAGCAGTACTTC | CASSDGAAREQYF
TRBJ2-2 | TRBV4-3 | . | TRBD2 | TGCGCCAGCAGCCAAGATTCCAGCGGGGGGGCCCTCACCGGGGAGCTGTTTTTT | CASSQDSSGGALTGELFF
TRBJ1-2 | TRBV12-3/TRBV12-4 | few | TRBD1 | TGTGCCAGCAGTCCCTCCTCATCTGGACAGGGGGAGGGCTACACCTTC | CASSPSSSGQGEGYTF
TRBJ2-7 | TRBV19 | . | TRBD1 | TGTGCCAGTAGTTTTGTACACAGGGGGACCTACGAGCAGTACTTC | CASSFVHRGTYEQYF
TRBJ2-7 | TRBV3-1 | many | . | TGTGCCAGCAGCCAAGGCAGGGGCACCTACGAGCAGTACTTC | CASSQGRGTYEQYF
TRBJ2-7 | TRBV27 | . | . | TGTGCCAGCAGTACGGCAAGACCACTAGGGGCCGGAACCTACGAGCAGTACTTC | CASSTARPLGAGTYEQYF
TRBJ1-2 | TRBV29-1 | many | TRBD1 | TGCAGCGTTCCTGAAAGGGGACAGGGGGCTGGCTACACCTTC | CSVPERGQGAGYTF
TRBJ1-1 | TRBV3-2 | . | . | TGTGCCAGCAGCCAAGAAGGGGGCCCCAACACTGAAGCTTTCTTT | CASSQEGGPNTEAFF
TRBJ2-3 | TRBV27 | many | TRBD2 | TGTGCCAGCATGGGACTAGCGGGACGTTATACGCAGTATTTT | CASMGLAGRYTQYF
TRBJ1-5 | TRBV2 | many | . | TGTGCCAGCAGTGAAGGTTGGAGCAATCAGCCCCAGCATTTT | CASSEGWSNQPQHF
TRBJ1-1 | TRBV4-1 | . | . | TGCGCCAGCACAAGCGGAGCAAACACTGAAGCTTTCTTT | CASTSGANTEAFF
TRBJ2-3 | TRBV28 | few | . | TGTGCCAGCACCCCATGGGGGTCCCTTGGTAGCACAGATACGCAGTATTTT | CASTPWGSLGSTDTQYF
TRBJ1-2 | TRBV6-1 | many | TRBD1 | TGTGCCAGCAGAACAGGGGCCGGCTACACCTTC | CASRTGAGYTF
TRBJ1-5 | TRBV2 | many | . | TGTGCCAGCGGGCCATTAGGTGGCAATCAGCCCCAGCATTTT | CASGPLGGNQPQHF
TRBJ2-1 | TRBV7-6 | few | . | TGTGCCACCACGAGGGAAACGACCGACAATGAGCAGTTCTTC | CATTRETTDNEQFF
TRBJ2-5 | TRBV29-1 | many | . | TGCAGCGTTGATGGGTTAAATAGCTCCTTGTACCAAGAGACCCAGTACTTC | CSVDGLNSSLYQETQYF
TRBJ2-7 | TRBV6-5 | many | . | TGTGCCAGCAGTAGACCCACGGGCAGTACATCCGACGAGCAGTACTTC | CASSRPTGSTSDEQYF
TRBJ2-7 | TRBV29-1 | many | TRBD1 | TGCAGCGTTGTAGACAGGGGCGGGTACGAGCAGTACTTC | CSVVDRGGYEQYF
TRBJ2-1 | TRBV4-3 | . | . | TGCGCCAGCAGCCTCGAATCTGGGGCCTACAATGAGCAGTTCTTC | CASSLESGAYNEQFF
TRBJ2-4 | TRBV7-2 | few | TRBD2 | TGTGCCAGCAGCTTAGTAGCGGGATCTTTATCGGGGGCCAAAAACATTCAGTACTTC | CASSLVAGSLSGAKNIQYF
TRBJ1-5 | TRBV18 | few | . | TGTGCCAGCTCCCCTACAGGGTATTTCGATCAGCCCCAGCATTTT | CASSPTGYFDQPQHF
TRBJ1-1 | TRBV6-5 | many | TRBD1 | TGTGCCAGCAGTTACAACACCCACAGGGGCGGTATGACTGAAGCTTTCTTT | CASSYNTHRGGMTEAFF
TRBJ2-3 | TRBV7-9 | many | . | TGTGCCGCGACAGATACGCAGTATTTT | CAATDTQYF
TRBJ2-7 | TRBV11-2 | few | . | TGTGCCAGCAGCTCGACAGCGAGCCACGAGCAGTACTTC | CASSSTASHEQYF
TRBJ2-1 | TRBV20-1 | . | . | TGCAGTGCTTACCCGGAGGTGTGGAATGAGCGGTTCTTC | CSAYPEVWNERFF
TRBJ2-7 | TRBV4-2 | many | . | TGTGCCAGCAGCCAGGGACACTCAGGCAATTACGAGCAGTACTTC | CASSQGHSGNYEQYF
TRBJ2-7 | TRBV2 | few | . | TGTGCCAGCAGTGACAAAAGCTCCTACGAGCAGTACTTC | CASSDKSSYEQYF
TRBJ2-3 | TRBV24-1 | many | . | TGTGCCACCAGTGAAGCGATCACAGATACGCAGTATTTT | CATSEAITDTQYF
TRBJ2-7 | TRBV2 | few | TRBD2 | TGTGCCAGCACCACGACGCCCAGGACTAGCGGCGCAAAAAGCTCCTACGAGCAGTACTTC | CASTTTPRTSGAKSSYEQYF
TRBJ2-7 | TRBV20-1 | many | . | TGCAGTGCTAGTGGGGACTCCTCCTCCTACGAGCAGTACTTC | CSASGDSSSYEQYF
TRBJ2-7 | TRBV28 | many | . | TGTGCCAGCAGTTTAAACGAGCAGTACTTC | CASSLNEQYF
TRBJ2-3 | TRBV6-1 | many | . | TGTGCCAGCAGTGATATACGGACCACAGATACGCAGTATTTT | CASSDIRTTDTQYF
TRBJ2-1 | TRBV7-6 | many | TRBD2 | TGTGCCAGCAGCTTAGGCGGGGGGGCCATCAATGAGCAGTTCTTC | CASSLGGGAINEQFF
TRBJ2-2 | TRBV12-3/TRBV12-4 | . | . | TGTGCCAGCAGGGGGGGGGGCAGCACCGGGGAGCTGTTTTTT | CASRGGGSTGELFF
TRBJ2-5 | TRBV27 | . | . | TGTGCCAGCAGTCCCCAGGCAGGGAGGCCCCTAAACTTAAAAGAGACCCAGTACTTC | CASSPQAGRPLNLKETQYF
TRBJ2-7 | TRBV4-2 | many | TRBD1 | TGTGCCAGCAGCCAGGACCGGGACAGTTGGTACGAGCAGTACTTC | CASSQDRDSWYEQYF
TRBJ2-5 | TRBV5-4 | many | TRBD1 | TGTGCCAGCAGCGGCGGACAGGAGTACCAAGAGACCCAGTACTTC | CASSGGQEYQETQYF
TRBJ2-2 | TRBV28 | many | . | TGTGCCAGCAGTTGGAGGGGCCTTCAGAGCGGGGAGCTGTTTTTT | CASSWRGLQSGELFF
TRBJ1-2 | TRBV4-1 | . | . | TGCGCCAGCAGCCAACCGGACGGGTTCTATGGCTACACCTTC | CASSQPDGFYGYTF